One sample yielded the 8 T cell receptor beta chains listed below, sequenced in a study of STAT5B mutations in CD4+ large granular lymphocyte leukemia. Repertoires were generated with immunoSEQ multiplex PCR, while TCRdb's copy carries only in-frame clones and drops some. The sample records tens of thousands of clones, about 90% being singletons. Sequencing was done on a sample of CD4+ T cells from blood buffy coats. The receptors originated from a human donor in good health.

This clone was found once. The J gene is TRBJ1-2, the V gene TRBV4-3; possible D gene TRBD1, 5 bases. The germline CDR1 and CDR2 sequences are LGHNA and YSLEER. Trimming took 1 base from V and 4 from J, leaving 16 bases between them. This CDR3 has 16 amino acids. This chain's CDR3 is CASSQAKGSFVYGYTF. DNA of the CDR3: TGCGCCAGCAGCCAAGCAAAGGGGTCGTTTGTCTATGGCTACACCTTC.

V gene TRBV7-2 combines with J gene TRBJ1-2; D is undetermined. The CDR3 has 13 amino acids. Between the trimmed V and J ends, which lost 4 bases and 8 bases, there was a span of 14 bases. Germline lookup yields CDR1 SGHTA and CDR2 FQGNSA. Here the CDR3 DNA reads TGTGCCAGCAGCTCCGGGGTAGGGCCCGGCTACACCTTC. Protein product: CASSSGVGPGYTF.

The rearrangement joins TRBV11-2 to TRBJ2-7; a possible D gene is TRBD2 (6 bases). Germline V gene lookup returns CDR1 SGHAT and CDR2 FQNNGV. The CDR3 extends over 13 amino acids. The CDR3 DNA is TGTGCAGTGGGCGGGGCTTCCCTTTACGAGCAGTACTTC. Residues: CAVGGASLYEQYF.

The chain combines TRBV9 with TRBJ2-2; TRBD2 might be the D (5 bases). The CDR3 extends over 17 amino acids. Trimming pared 2 bases from V and 7 bases from J, leaving 21 bases between. Germline CDR1 SGDLS, CDR2 YYNGEE. CDR3 residues: CASSVPGVSGGNGELFF. CDR3 coding DNA: TGTGCCAGCAGCGTCCCAGGTGTGAGCGGTGGAAACGGGGAGCTGTTTTTT. The full variable domain, rest sourced from reference TRBV9 and TRBJ2-2, is DSGVTQTPKHLITATGQRVTLRCSPRSGDLSVYWYQQSLDQGLQFLIQYYNGEERAKGNILERFSAQQFPDLHSELNLSSLELGDSALYFCASSVPGVSGGNGELFFGEGSRLTVL.

The chain employs TRBV19 and TRBJ2-1; D is undetermined. This CDR3 region has 13 residues. Per germline, CDR1 LNHDA and CDR2 SQIVND (reference sequence). V was pared by 2 bases and J by 4 bases, with 6 bases between. The chain's CDR3 is CASSISLYNEQFF. The CDR3 DNA reads as TGTGCCAGTAGTATATCCCTATACAATGAGCAGTTCTTC.

V is TRBV7-9 and J is TRBJ2-2, with D possibly matching TRBD2 (6 bases). Germline CDR1 reads SEHNR; CDR2 reads FQNEAQ (reference sequence). This CDR3 has 16 residues. With 1 base removed from V and 0 bases from J, the gap between germline ends came to 9 bases. CDR3: CASSLGRGANTGELFF. The CDR3 coding sequence is TGTGCCAGCAGCTTAGGGCGGGGTGCGAACACCGGGGAGCTGTTTTTT.

The rearrangement links TRBV4-2 to TRBJ2-3; TRBD2 matches at 14 bases. The CDR3 is 17 amino acids. With 5 bases clipped from V and 5 bases from J, the junction kept 9 bases outside the gene matches. Germline assignment: CDR1 LGHNA and CDR2 YNFKEQ. CDR3 region: CASSNRLAGGGVDTQYF. The CDR3 coding sequence is TGTGCCAGCAGCAACAGACTAGCGGGAGGGGGAGTAGATACGCAGTATTTT.

This clone was observed a handful of times. The V call is TRBV28, the J call TRBJ2-7, with D perhaps matching TRBD2 (6 bases). This CDR3 is 16 amino acids long. With 4 bases removed from V and 0 bases from J, the gap between germline ends came to 16 bases. CDR1 and CDR2 (germline): MDHEN, SYDVKM. This chain's CDR3 is CASSSSPGSPSYEQYF. The CDR3 nucleotides read TGTGCCAGCAGTTCATCACCCGGGAGCCCCTCCTACGAGCAGTACTTC.